The 20 T cell receptor beta chains presented below share a single source sample, sequenced in a study of shared clonotypes between healthy human individuals. The table came from immunoSEQ multiplex PCR; TCRdb's copy has only in-frame clones and leaves some out. The table records hundreds of thousands of clones, approximately 79% of them present only once. The sequenced sample was memory CD4+ T cells sorted from blood. Subset given: CD45RA-negative fraction. These TCRs come from a woman in her twenties or thirties in good health.

This chain joins TRBV5-5 and TRBJ1-4; no clear D gene. V lost 4 bases and J lost 0, with 16 bases in between. The length of the CDR3 is 17 residues. Germline loops: CDR1 SGHKS, CDR2 YYEKEE (reference sequence). The CDR3 reads CASSPPRGVATNEKLFF. As DNA, the CDR3 is TGTGCCAGCAGCCCACCACGAGGAGTTGCAACTAATGAAAAACTGTTTTTT.

J is TRBJ1-1 and V is TRBV30; D is unresolved. The germline CDR1 and CDR2 sequences are GTSNPN and SVGIG (reference sequence). Trimming took 1 base from V and 3 from J, leaving 9 bases between them. This CDR3 is built from 13 residues. Here the CDR3 reads CAWSEGLHTEAFF. The CDR3 DNA reads as TGTGCCTGGAGTGAAGGGCTTCACACTGAAGCTTTCTTT. Together with reference TRBV30 and TRBJ1-1, the CDR3 gives the full variable domain: SQTIHQWPATLVQPVGSPLSLECTVEGTSNPNLYWYRQAAGRGLQLLFYSVGIGQISSEVPQNLSASRPQDRQFILSSKKLLLSDSGFYLCAWSEGLHTEAFFGQGTRLTVV.

This clone appeared a single time. V gene TRBV7-8 combines with J gene TRBJ2-1; D is unclear. Germline CDR1 SGHVS, CDR2 FQNEAQ. Deletions cut 4 bases from V and 5 bases from J, with 9 bases between. The CDR3 sequence is 13 residues long. The CDR3 DNA sequence: TGTGCCAGCAGCTCAGAGCTACACAATGAGCAGTTCTTC. Translating gives CASSSELHNEQFF.

V and J are TRBV7-9 and TRBJ2-5, with TRBD2 identical over 13 bases. Per germline, CDR1 SEHNR and CDR2 FQNEAQ (reference sequence). The CDR3 consists of 15 residues. Trimming removed 5 bases from V and 4 bases from J; junction bases left unmatched: 4. The CDR3 nucleotides are TGTGCCAGCAGCCTACTAGCGGGAGGGAGAGAGACCCAGTACTTC. Translation gives CASSLLAGGRETQYF.

The table lists this clone with a count of one. The genes are TRBV28 and TRBJ1-2; D gene unclear. The CDR3 contains 14 residues. The germline V gene encodes CDR1 MDHEN and CDR2 SYDVKM. V shed 3 bases and J shed 0 bases, with 8 bases lying between them. CDR3 coding DNA: TGTGCCAGCAGTTTGAAGTGGACTAACTATGGCTACACCTTC. It codes for CASSLKWTNYGYTF.

The chain couples TRBV5-4 to TRBJ2-7, with TRBD1 as a possible D gene (5 bases). Germline CDR1 reads SGHNT; CDR2 reads YYREEE (reference sequence). The V gene lost 2 bases and the J gene lost 5 bases, with 20 bases spanning the gap. CDR3 size: 16 residues. The DNA for the CDR3 is TGTGCCAGCAGCTTCGTCTTGTCTGGGGCATCAGACGAGCAGTACTTC. The encoded protein is CASSFVLSGASDEQYF.

This clone was found once. The chain recombines TRBV7-2 with TRBJ2-6; 14 bases map to TRBD2. Germline assignment: CDR1 SGHTA and CDR2 FQGNSA. V shed 0 bases and J 2 bases; nucleotides not matched to a gene: 6. The CDR3 is 20 residues long. The CDR3 DNA is TGTGCCAGCAGCTTAGCCTTCAGGGGACTAGCGGGAGCTGGGGCCAACGTCCTGACTTTC. Protein: CASSLAFRGLAGAGANVLTF.

Regarding this clone: The sample has other DNA sequences that encode this CDR3 too. The CDR3 loop reads CASSLSGTNTGELFF. CDR3 bases: TGTGCCAGCAGTTTATCGGGGACCAACACCGGGGAGCTGTTTTTT. The V gene is TRBV27, the J gene TRBJ2-2; either TRBD1 or TRBD2 may supply D (5 bases each). This CDR3 spans 15 amino acids. V was clipped by 0 bases and J by 2 bases, with 7 bases between them. Looked up from germline, CDR1 is MNHEY and CDR2 is SMNVEV (reference sequence).

This clone has a single count. The chain has TRBV19 and TRBJ1-1; D remains ambiguous. Germline assignment: CDR1 LNHDA and CDR2 SQIVND (reference sequence). The V and J ends lost 3 bases and 3 bases respectively, with 5 bases between them. CDR3 length equals 12 residues. CDR3 sequence (DNA): TGTGCCAGTAGTATTCGCTACACTGAAGCTTTCTTT. It is translated as CASSIRYTEAFF.

This chain connects TRBV27 to TRBJ2-6, with TRBD1 matching over 8 bases. CDR3 length: 19 amino acids. After removal of 0 bases from V and 0 bases from J, the junction contained 7 bases not matched to a gene. Germline V lookup: CDR1 MNHEY, CDR2 SMNVEV (reference sequence). The CDR3 protein is CASSLSWDRSYSGANVLTF. The CDR3 DNA sequence: TGTGCCAGCAGTTTATCGTGGGACAGGAGTTACTCTGGGGCCAACGTCCTGACTTTC.

In its sample, this clone was seen once. This sequence joins TRBV7-8 and TRBJ2-2; TRBD2 matches 7 bases. The CDR3 covers 13 residues. With 7 bases clipped from V and 4 bases from J, the junction kept 3 bases outside the gene matches. Germline V gene data show CDR1 as SGHVS and CDR2 as FQNEAQ. The CDR3 here is CASKREGTGELFF. The CDR3 DNA sequence: TGTGCCAGCAAGAGGGAGGGCACCGGGGAGCTGTTTTTT.

This rearrangement joins TRBV15 to TRBJ2-5; tentative D call: TRBD2 (5 bases). The CDR3 has 15 amino acids. CDR1 is LNHNV, CDR2 YYDKDF, per germline (reference sequence). V was shortened by 0 bases and J by 4 bases, with 12 bases between the two germline ends. CDR3 loop: CATSRDLGRGETQYF. DNA of the CDR3: TGTGCCACCAGCAGAGATCTTGGACGGGGAGAGACCCAGTACTTC.

The chain recombines TRBV10-3 with TRBJ2-3; 9 bases agree with TRBD2. Germline V gene sequence: CDR1 ENHRY, CDR2 SYGVKD. The V segment lost 3 bases and the J segment 1 base; nucleotides outside the gene matches: 2. The CDR3 totals 15 residues. The CDR3 DNA reads as TGTGCCATCAGTGATGTAGCGGGAGGCACAGATACGCAGTATTTT. The encoded protein is CAISDVAGGTDTQYF.

The chain joins TRBV5-6 to TRBJ2-2, with D possibly being TRBD1 or TRBD2 (5 bases each). The CDR3 loop spans 16 amino acids. Germline lookup yields CDR1 SGHDT and CDR2 YYEEEE. Trimming cost V 1 base and J 3 bases, with 13 bases left between them. The CDR3 nucleotides read TGTGCCAGCAGCTTGTCGGGGACCCACTACACCGGGGAGCTGTTTTTT. This translates into CASSLSGTHYTGELFF.

This chain joins TRBV27 and TRBJ2-1; D call uncertain. Trimming took 5 bases from V and 2 from J, leaving 13 bases between them. From germline, CDR1 is MNHEY and CDR2 SMNVEV (reference sequence). This CDR3 is 15 amino acids long. CDR3 residues: CASSVIADTYNEQFF. The CDR3, as DNA: TGTGCCAGCAGTGTGATAGCTGATACCTACAATGAGCAGTTCTTC.

This clone was counted a single time. The gene calls are TRBV7-2 and TRBJ1-5, with 7 bases fitting TRBD1. Trimming cost V 1 base and J 0 bases; bases outside gene matches: 3. Germline lookup yields CDR1 SGHTA and CDR2 FQGNSA. This CDR3 contains 16 residues. Written as DNA, the CDR3 is TGTGCCAGCAGCTTAGATGCAGGGGGTAGCAATCAGCCCCAGCATTTT. It encodes CASSLDAGGSNQPQHF.

The V and J genes are TRBV7-9 and TRBJ2-2, with TRBD1 matching 7 bases. V dropped 7 bases and J dropped 1; count of bases not matched to a gene: 12. Germline-derived CDR1 and CDR2 are SEHNR and FQNEAQ (reference sequence). This CDR3 has 17 amino acids. DNA for the CDR3: TGTGCCAGCACCGGCCCCGGGACAGCCCTGAACACCGGGGAGCTGTTTTTT. It yields the protein CASTGPGTALNTGELFF.

The chain recombines TRBV2 with TRBJ2-5; no definite D call. This CDR3 is 14 amino acids long. V lost 4 bases, J lost 0 bases, and 9 bases lay in between. CDR1 and CDR2 (germline): SNHLY, FYNNEI. CDR3 region: CASSVFADQETQYF. The CDR3 DNA is TGTGCCAGCAGTGTATTTGCGGACCAAGAGACCCAGTACTTC.

The chain joins TRBV28 to TRBJ2-6; D unclear. Trimming removed 6 bases at V and 3 bases at J, with 3 bases between. This CDR3 region has 12 residues. Germline loops: CDR1 MDHEN, CDR2 SYDVKM. The CDR3 spells CASRDGANVLTF. For the CDR3, the DNA is TGTGCCAGCAGGGATGGGGCCAACGTCCTGACTTTC.

Concerning this clone: The sample holds other DNA sequences that translate to the same CDR3. The chain couples TRBV7-2 to TRBJ2-5; 7 nucleotides align to TRBD1. Per the germline V gene, CDR1 is SGHTA and CDR2 is FQGNSA. CDR3 size: 14 residues. V lost 2 bases to trimming and J lost 1 base; unmatched junction nucleotides: 1. CDR3 nucleotides: TGTGCCAGCAGCTTACGGACAGGCCAAGAGACCCAGTACTTC. Amino acid sequence: CASSLRTGQETQYF.